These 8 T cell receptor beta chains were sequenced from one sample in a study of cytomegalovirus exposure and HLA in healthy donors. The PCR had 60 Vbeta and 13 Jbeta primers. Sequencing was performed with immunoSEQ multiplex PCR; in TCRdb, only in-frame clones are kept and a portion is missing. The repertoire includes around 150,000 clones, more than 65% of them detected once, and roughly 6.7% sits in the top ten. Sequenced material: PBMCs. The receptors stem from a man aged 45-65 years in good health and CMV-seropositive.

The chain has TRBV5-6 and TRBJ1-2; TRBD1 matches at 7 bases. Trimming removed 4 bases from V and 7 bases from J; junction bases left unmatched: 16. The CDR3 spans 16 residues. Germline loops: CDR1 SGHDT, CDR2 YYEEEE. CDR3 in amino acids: CASSRTGQKRTFGYTF. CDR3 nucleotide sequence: TGTGCCAGCAGCCGAACGGGACAGAAAAGAACGTTTGGCTACACCTTC.

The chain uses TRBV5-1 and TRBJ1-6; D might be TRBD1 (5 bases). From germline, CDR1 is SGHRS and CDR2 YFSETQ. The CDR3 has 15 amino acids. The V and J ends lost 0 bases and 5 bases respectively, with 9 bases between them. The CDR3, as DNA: TGCGCCAGCAGCTTGGGACAGCGTAATAATTCACCCCTCCACTTT. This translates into CASSLGQRNNSPLHF.

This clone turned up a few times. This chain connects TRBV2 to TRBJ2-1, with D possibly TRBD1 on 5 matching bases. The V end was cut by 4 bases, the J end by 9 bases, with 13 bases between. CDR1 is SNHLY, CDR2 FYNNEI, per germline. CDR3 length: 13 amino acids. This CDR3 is CASSVAVQGEQFF. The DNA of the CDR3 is TGTGCCAGCAGTGTGGCAGTCCAGGGTGAGCAGTTCTTC.

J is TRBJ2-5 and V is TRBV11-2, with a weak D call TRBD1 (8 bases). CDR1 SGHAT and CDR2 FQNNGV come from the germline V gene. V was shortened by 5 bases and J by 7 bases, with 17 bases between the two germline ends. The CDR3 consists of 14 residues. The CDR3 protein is CASSLRGGTGTQYF. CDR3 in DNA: TGTGCCAGCAGCCTCAGGGGAGGGACAGGGACCCAGTACTTC.

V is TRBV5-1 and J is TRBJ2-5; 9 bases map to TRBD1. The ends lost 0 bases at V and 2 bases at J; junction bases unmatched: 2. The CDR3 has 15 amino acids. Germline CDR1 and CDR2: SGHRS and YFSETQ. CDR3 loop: CASSLEGQGQETQYF. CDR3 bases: TGCGCCAGCAGCTTGGAGGGACAGGGACAAGAGACCCAGTACTTC. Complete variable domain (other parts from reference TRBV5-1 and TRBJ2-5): KAGVTQTPRYLIKTRGQQVTLSCSPISGHRSVSWYQQTPGQGLQFLFEYFSETQRNKGNFPGRFSGRQFSNSRSEMNVSTLELGDSALYLCASSLEGQGQETQYFGPGTRLLVL.

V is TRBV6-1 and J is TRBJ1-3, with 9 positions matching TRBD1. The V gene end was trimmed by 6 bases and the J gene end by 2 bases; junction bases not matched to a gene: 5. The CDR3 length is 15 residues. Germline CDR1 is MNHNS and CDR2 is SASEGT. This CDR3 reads CASREQGAPGNTIYF. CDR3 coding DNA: TGTGCCAGCAGAGAACAGGGGGCGCCTGGAAACACCATATATTTT.

The CDR3 region has the DNA TGTGCCAGCAGCAATTCCGGGACTGGGGCTGATCAGCCCCAGCATTTT. Its translation is CASSNSGTGADQPQHF. This sequence joins TRBV5-4 and TRBJ1-5, with D tentatively TRBD1 (5 bases). Per germline, CDR1 SGHNT and CDR2 YYREEE (reference sequence). The CDR3 is made up of 16 amino acids. V lost 4 bases and J 5 bases, leaving 19 bases between the germline ends.

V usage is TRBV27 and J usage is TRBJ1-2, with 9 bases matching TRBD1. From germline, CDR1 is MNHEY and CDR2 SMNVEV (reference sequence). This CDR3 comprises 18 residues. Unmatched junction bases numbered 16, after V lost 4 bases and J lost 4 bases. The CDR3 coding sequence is TGTGCCAGCAGTTCCGATTACAGGGGGCGGACCCTTGGCTATGGCTACACCTTC. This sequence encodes CASSSDYRGRTLGYGYTF.